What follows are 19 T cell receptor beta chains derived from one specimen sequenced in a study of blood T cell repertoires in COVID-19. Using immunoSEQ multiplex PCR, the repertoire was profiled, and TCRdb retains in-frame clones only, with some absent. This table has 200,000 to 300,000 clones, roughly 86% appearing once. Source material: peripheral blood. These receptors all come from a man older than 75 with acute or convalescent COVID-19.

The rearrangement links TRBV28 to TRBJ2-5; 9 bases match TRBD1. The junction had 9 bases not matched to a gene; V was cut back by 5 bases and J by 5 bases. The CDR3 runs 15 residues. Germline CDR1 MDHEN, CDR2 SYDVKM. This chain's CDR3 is CASSPITGGLETQYF. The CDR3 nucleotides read TGTGCCAGCAGTCCGATCACAGGGGGCCTGGAGACCCAGTACTTC.

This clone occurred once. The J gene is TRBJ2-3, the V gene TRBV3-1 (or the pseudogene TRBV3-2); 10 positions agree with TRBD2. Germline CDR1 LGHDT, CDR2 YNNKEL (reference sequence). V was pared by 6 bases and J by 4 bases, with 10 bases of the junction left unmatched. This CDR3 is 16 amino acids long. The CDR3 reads CASSQKRGGSADTQYF. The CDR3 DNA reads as TGTGCCAGCAGTCAGAAGCGGGGGGGCAGTGCAGATACGCAGTATTTT.

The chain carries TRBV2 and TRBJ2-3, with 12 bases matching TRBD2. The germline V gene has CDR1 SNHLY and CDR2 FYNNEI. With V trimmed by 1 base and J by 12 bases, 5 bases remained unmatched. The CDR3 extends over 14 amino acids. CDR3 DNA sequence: TGTGCCAGCAGTGAAGTACGGACTAGCGGGATACAGTATTTT. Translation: CASSEVRTSGIQYF.

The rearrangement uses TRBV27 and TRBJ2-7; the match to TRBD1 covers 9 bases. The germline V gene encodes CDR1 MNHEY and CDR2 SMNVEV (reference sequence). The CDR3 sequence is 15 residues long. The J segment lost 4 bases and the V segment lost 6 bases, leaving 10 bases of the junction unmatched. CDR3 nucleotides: TGTGCCAGCAGGGCCGGGACAGGGATTGAGTACGAGCAGTACTTC. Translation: CASRAGTGIEYEQYF.

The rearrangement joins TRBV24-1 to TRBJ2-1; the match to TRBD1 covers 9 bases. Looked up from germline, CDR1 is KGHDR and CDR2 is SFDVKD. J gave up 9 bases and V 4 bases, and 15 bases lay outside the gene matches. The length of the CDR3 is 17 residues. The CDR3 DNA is TGTGCCACCAGTGAATATAAAATTAGGACAGGGGAAGTTGAGCAGTTCTTC. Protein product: CATSEYKIRTGEVEQFF.

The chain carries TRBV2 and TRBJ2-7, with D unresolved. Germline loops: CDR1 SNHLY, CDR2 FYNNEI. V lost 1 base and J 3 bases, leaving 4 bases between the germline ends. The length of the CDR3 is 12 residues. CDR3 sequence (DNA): TGTGCCAGCAGTGAAGGAGTCTACGAGCAGTACTTC. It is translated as CASSEGVYEQYF.

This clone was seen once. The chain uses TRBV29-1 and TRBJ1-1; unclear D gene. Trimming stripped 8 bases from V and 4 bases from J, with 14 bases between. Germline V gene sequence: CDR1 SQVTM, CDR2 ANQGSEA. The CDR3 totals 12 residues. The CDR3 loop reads CSTTTDSTEAFF. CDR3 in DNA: TGCAGCACTACGACGGACTCCACTGAAGCTTTCTTT. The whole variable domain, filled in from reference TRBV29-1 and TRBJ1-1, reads SAVISQKPSRDICQRGTSLTIQCQVDSQVTMMFWYRQQPGQSLTLIATANQGSEATYESGFVIDKFPISRPNLTFSTLTVSNMSPEDSSIYLCSTTTDSTEAFFGQGTRLTVV.

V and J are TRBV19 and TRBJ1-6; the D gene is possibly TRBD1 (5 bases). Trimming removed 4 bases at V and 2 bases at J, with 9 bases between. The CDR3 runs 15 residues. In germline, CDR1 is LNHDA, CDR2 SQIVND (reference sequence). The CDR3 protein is CASSRGEAYNSPLHF. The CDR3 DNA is TGTGCCAGTAGTAGAGGGGAGGCCTATAATTCACCCCTCCACTTT.

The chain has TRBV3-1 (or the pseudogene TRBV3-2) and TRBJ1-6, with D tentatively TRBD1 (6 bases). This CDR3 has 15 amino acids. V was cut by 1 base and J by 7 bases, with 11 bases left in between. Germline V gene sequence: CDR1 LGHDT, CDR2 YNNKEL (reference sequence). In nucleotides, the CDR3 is TGTGCCAGCAGCCAAGTGGCGGGGGCCAATTCACCCCTCCACTTT. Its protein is CASSQVAGANSPLHF.

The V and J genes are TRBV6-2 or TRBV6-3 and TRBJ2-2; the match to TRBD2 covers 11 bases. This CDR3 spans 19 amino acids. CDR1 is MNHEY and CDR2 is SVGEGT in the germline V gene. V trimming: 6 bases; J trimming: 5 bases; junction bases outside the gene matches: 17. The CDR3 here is CASSHPGTSGPRGTGELFF. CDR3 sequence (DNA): TGTGCCAGCAGCCACCCTGGGACTAGCGGACCTAGGGGAACCGGGGAGCTGTTTTTT.

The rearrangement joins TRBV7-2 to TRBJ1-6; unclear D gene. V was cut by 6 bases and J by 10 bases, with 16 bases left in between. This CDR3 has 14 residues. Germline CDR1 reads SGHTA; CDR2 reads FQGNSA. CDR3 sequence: CASRPPAGGSPLHF. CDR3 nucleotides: TGTGCCAGCAGGCCCCCGGCAGGTGGATCACCCCTCCACTTT. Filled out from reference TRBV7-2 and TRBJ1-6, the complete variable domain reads GAGVSQSPSNKVTEKGKDVELRCDPISGHTALYWYRQSLGQGLEFLIYFQGNSAPDKSGLPSDRFSAERTGGSVSTLTIQRTQQEDSAVYLCASRPPAGGSPLHFGNGTRLTVT.

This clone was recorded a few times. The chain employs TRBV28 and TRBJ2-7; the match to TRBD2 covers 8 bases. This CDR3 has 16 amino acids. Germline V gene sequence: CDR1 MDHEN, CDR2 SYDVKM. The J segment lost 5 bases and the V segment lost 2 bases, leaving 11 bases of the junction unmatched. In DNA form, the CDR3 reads TGTGCCAGCAGTTTAGAGGGCGGGAGGTTGGGACACGAGCAGTACTTC. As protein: CASSLEGGRLGHEQYF.

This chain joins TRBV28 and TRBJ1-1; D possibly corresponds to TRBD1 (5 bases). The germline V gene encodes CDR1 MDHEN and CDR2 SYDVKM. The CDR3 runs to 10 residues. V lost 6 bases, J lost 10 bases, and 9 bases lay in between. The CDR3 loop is CASRGLGAFF. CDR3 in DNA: TGTGCCAGCAGGGGGCTGGGAGCTTTCTTT.

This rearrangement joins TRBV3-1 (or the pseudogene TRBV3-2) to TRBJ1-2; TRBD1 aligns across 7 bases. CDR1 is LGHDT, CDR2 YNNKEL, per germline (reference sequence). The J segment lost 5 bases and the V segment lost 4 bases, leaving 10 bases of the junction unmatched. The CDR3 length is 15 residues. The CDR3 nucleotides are TGTGCCAGCAGCCCCAGGGGACAGCAACTTTATGGCTACACCTTC. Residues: CASSPRGQQLYGYTF.

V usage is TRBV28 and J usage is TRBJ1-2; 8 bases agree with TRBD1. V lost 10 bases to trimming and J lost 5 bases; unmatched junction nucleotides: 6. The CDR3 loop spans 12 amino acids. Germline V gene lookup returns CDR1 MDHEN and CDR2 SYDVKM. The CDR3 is CATQGAGYGYTF. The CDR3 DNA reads TGTGCCACGCAGGGGGCTGGGTATGGCTACACCTTC.

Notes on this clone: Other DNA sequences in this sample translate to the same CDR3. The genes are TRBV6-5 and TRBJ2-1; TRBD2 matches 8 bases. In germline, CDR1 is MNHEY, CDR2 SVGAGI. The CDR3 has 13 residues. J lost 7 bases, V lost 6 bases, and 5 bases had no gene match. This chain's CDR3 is CASRPGGGNEQFF. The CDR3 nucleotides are TGTGCCAGCAGACCCGGGGGGGGGAATGAGCAGTTCTTC.

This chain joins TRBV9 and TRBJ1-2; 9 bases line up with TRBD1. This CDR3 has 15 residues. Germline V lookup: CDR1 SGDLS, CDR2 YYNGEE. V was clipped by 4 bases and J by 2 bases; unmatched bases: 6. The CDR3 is CASSPHRGLNYGYTF. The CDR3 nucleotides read TGTGCCAGCAGCCCTCACAGGGGGCTAAACTATGGCTACACCTTC.

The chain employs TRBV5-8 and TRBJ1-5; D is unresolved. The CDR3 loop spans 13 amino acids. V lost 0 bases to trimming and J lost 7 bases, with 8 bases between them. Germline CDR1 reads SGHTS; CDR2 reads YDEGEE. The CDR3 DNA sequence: TGTGCCAGCAGCTTGGGCAGGCAACAGCCCCAGCATTTT. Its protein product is CASSLGRQQPQHF.

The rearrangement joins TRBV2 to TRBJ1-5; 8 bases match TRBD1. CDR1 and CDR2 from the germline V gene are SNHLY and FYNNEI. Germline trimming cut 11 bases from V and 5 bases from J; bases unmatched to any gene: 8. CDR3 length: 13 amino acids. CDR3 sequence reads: CAGGQGSDQPQHF. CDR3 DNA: TGTGCCGGAGGACAGGGCTCCGATCAGCCCCAGCATTTT.